These T cell receptor beta chains were read from a single sample in a study of CD4 T cell repertoires in COVID-19. Libraries were prepared by immunoSEQ multiplex PCR; TCRdb keeps only in-frame clonotypes and omits some of them. The sample gives around 25,000 clones, about 93% of which show up once; 0.66% is in the top ten. The sample consisted of circulating follicular helper CD4+ T cells (cTfh) from blood, taken before the COVID-19 pandemic. The receptors here all came from a human donor who had COVID-19. Each CDR3 is given with its conserved first and last residue. The D gene is left open where the match is weak. Not all rows give a size; the values are once, few, many and, for expanded clones, a class.

v_gene	len	j_gene	d_gene	abundance	CDR3aa	CDR3nt
TRBV7-8	16	TRBJ1-4	TRBD1	NA	CASSPRSGTGGGKLFF	TGTGCCAGCAGCCCCCGCTCGGGGACAGGGGGCGGGAAACTGTTTTTT
TRBV28	15	TRBJ2-6	NA	NA	CASSGASSGANVLTF	TGTGCCAGCAGTGGGGCCAGCTCTGGGGCCAACGTCCTGACTTTC
TRBV6-4	15	TRBJ2-2	NA	NA	CASSELGTGTGELFF	TGTGCCAGCAGTGAGCTCGGAACAGGGACCGGGGAGCTGTTTTTT
TRBV5-1	15	TRBJ2-7	TRBD2	NA	CASSFTSGPSGERYF	TGCGCCAGCAGCTTCACTAGCGGACCTTCTGGGGAGCGTTACTTC
TRBV28	14	TRBJ2-7	NA	NA	CASSSGGHEGEQYF	TGTGCCAGCAGTTCAGGGGGGCACGAAGGCGAGCAGTACTTC
TRBV28	14	TRBJ2-3	NA	NA	CASSFQYPGDTQYF	TGTGCCAGCAGTTTCCAGTATCCGGGAGATACGCAGTATTTT
TRBV18	15	TRBJ1-3	NA	NA	CASSVDISSGNTIYF	TGTGCCAGCTCAGTGGACATCAGCTCTGGAAACACCATATATTTT
TRBV5-1	15	TRBJ2-3	TRBD2	NA	CASSLEAGTTDTQYF	TGCGCCAGCAGCTTGGAAGCGGGGACCACAGATACGCAGTATTTT
TRBV6-5	13	TRBJ1-6	TRBD1	NA	CASRGQGNSPLHF	TGTGCCAGCAGGGGACAGGGTAACTCACCCCTCCACTTT
TRBV5-6	16	TRBJ2-1	TRBD2	NA	CASSLVRVAGYNEQFF	TGTGCCAGCAGCTTGGTCAGGGTAGCGGGATACAATGAGCAGTTCTTC
TRBV10-1	14	TRBJ1-1	NA	NA	CASSETTGTTEAFF	TGCGCCAGCAGTGAGACCACGGGTACCACTGAAGCTTTCTTT
TRBV6-1	15	TRBJ2-1	TRBD2	NA	CASNGLAGTYNEQFF	TGTGCCAGCAACGGGCTAGCGGGAACCTACAATGAGCAGTTCTTC
TRBV4-1	16	TRBJ2-2	NA	NA	CASSQARDGVAGELFF	TGCGCCAGCAGCCAAGCGCGGGATGGGGTGGCCGGGGAGCTGTTTTTT
TRBV18	15	TRBJ2-5	NA	once	CASSSWAKEGETQYF	TGTGCCAGCTCATCCTGGGCCAAAGAGGGAGAGACCCAGTACTTC
TRBV27	16	TRBJ2-1	TRBD2	NA	CASSLGREAPHNEQFF	TGTGCCAGCAGTTTGGGGCGGGAGGCCCCCCACAATGAGCAGTTCTTC
TRBV6-1	17	TRBJ2-1	TRBD2	NA	CASSEFSGGTRGNEQFF	TGTGCCAGCAGTGAATTTAGCGGGGGGACGCGTGGCAATGAGCAGTTCTTC
TRBV10-3	16	TRBJ1-2	TRBD1	NA	CAISEKGRTGDGGYTF	TGTGCCATCAGTGAAAAGGGCCGGACAGGGGATGGTGGCTACACCTTC
TRBV5-1	14	TRBJ2-7	TRBD1	NA	CASSPGQETYEQYF	TGCGCCAGCAGCCCGGGACAGGAGACCTACGAGCAGTACTTC
TRBV28	12	TRBJ1-2	NA	NA	CASSYEFYGYTF	TGTGCCAGCAGCTACGAGTTCTATGGCTACACCTTC
TRBV28	16	TRBJ2-1	TRBD2	NA	CASSPMGGRTTNEQFF	TGTGCCAGCAGTCCGATGGGCGGGAGGACGACCAATGAGCAGTTCTTC
TRBV7-8	15	TRBJ2-1	TRBD1	NA	CASSSAGTAYNEQFF	TGTGCCAGCAGCTCAGCCGGGACAGCCTACAATGAGCAGTTCTTC
TRBV10-3	16	TRBJ2-1	TRBD2	once	CAISESGLGSYNEQFF	TGTGCCATCAGTGAGTCTGGACTAGGCTCCTACAATGAGCAGTTCTTC
TRBV29-1	15	TRBJ2-2	TRBD2	NA	CSVEERASGTGELFF	TGCAGCGTTGAAGAGAGGGCTAGCGGCACCGGGGAGCTGTTTTTT
TRBV28	15	TRBJ2-3	TRBD2	NA	CASVSGRLITDTQYF	TGTGCCAGCGTTAGCGGGAGGCTTATCACAGATACGCAGTATTTT
TRBV10-1	15	TRBJ1-1	TRBD1	few	CASIDDITGGTEAFF	TGCGCCAGCATCGACGACATTACAGGGGGCACTGAAGCTTTCTTT
TRBV5-8	15	TRBJ1-1	NA	few	CASSWGTGINTEAFF	TGTGCCAGCAGCTGGGGCACAGGGATAAACACTGAAGCTTTCTTT
TRBV6-1	14	TRBJ2-7	TRBD2	NA	CASSGRLATYEQYF	TGTGCCAGCAGTGGCCGACTAGCGACCTACGAGCAGTACTTC
TRBV10-3	18	TRBJ2-2	TRBD2	NA	CAISESASGRALNGELFF	TGTGCCATCAGTGAGTCGGCTAGCGGGAGGGCCTTGAATGGGGAGCTGTTTTTT
TRBV7-3	15	TRBJ2-5	TRBD1	NA	CASSPGQGLGKTQYF	TGTGCCAGCAGCCCGGGACAGGGATTAGGAAAGACCCAGTACTTC
TRBV5-4	15	TRBJ2-7	TRBD2	NA	CASGPGGPFFFEQYF	TGTGCCAGCGGACCGGGAGGGCCATTTTTCTTCGAGCAGTACTTC
TRBV2	14	TRBJ1-1	NA	NA	CASASGTKNTEAFF	TGTGCCAGCGCCTCCGGGACAAAAAACACTGAAGCTTTCTTT
TRBV6-1	15	TRBJ1-2	NA	NA	CASVDIKVIYYGYTF	TGTGCCAGCGTAGACATTAAGGTCATATACTATGGCTACACCTTC
TRBV2	15	TRBJ2-2	NA	NA	CASSDGTSNTGELFF	TGTGCCAGCAGTGATGGGACTTCGAACACCGGGGAGCTGTTTTTT
TRBV19	13	TRBJ2-1	NA	NA	CASSPWDNNEQFF	TGTGCCAGTAGTCCCTGGGACAACAATGAGCAGTTCTTC
TRBV5-4	16	TRBJ1-1	NA	NA	CASSPPSFTQNTEAFF	TGTGCCAGCAGCCCCCCCTCTTTTACACAGAACACTGAAGCTTTCTTT
TRBV7-2	15	TRBJ1-2	NA	NA	CASSLSAGLRSGYTF	TGTGCCAGCAGCTTATCGGCGGGCCTTAGGTCTGGCTACACCTTC
TRBV7-2	14	TRBJ2-5	NA	NA	CASSSASAGETQYF	TGTGCCAGCAGCTCGGCTAGCGCCGGGGAGACCCAGTACTTC
TRBV14	15	TRBJ1-6	TRBD1	once	CASSQGTGDNSPLHF	TGTGCCAGCAGCCAAGGTACAGGGGATAATTCACCCCTCCACTTT
TRBV30	13	TRBJ1-1	NA	once	CAWSAWPNTEAFF	TGTGCCTGGAGTGCGTGGCCGAACACTGAAGCTTTCTTT